These 20 T cell receptor beta chains were sequenced from one sample in a study of blood T cell repertoires in COVID-19. Repertoires were generated with immunoSEQ multiplex PCR, while TCRdb's copy carries only in-frame clones and drops some. Of about 310,000 clones listed, 87% are singletons. Sequenced: peripheral blood. These receptors all come from a man aged 18 to 29 with active or convalescent COVID-19.

V is TRBV5-6 and J is TRBJ2-1, with D uncertain. CDR3 length: 14 residues. Germline-derived CDR1 and CDR2 are SGHDT and YYEEEE. Trimming removed 0 bases at V and 5 bases at J, with 9 bases between. CDR3 region: CASSLVTVNNEQFF. DNA of the CDR3: TGTGCCAGCAGCTTGGTTACGGTCAACAATGAGCAGTTCTTC. Supplemented by reference TRBV5-6 and TRBJ2-1, the full variable domain reads DAGVTQSPTHLIKTRGQQVTLRCSPKSGHDTVSWYQQALGQGPQFIFQYYEEEERQRGNFPDRFSGHQFPNYSSELNVNALLLGDSALYLCASSLVTVNNEQFFGPGTRLTVL.

This clone was counted between two and nine times. V usage is TRBV28 and J usage is TRBJ2-7, with D possibly matching TRBD1 (5 bases). The V and J ends lost 7 bases and 3 bases respectively, with 13 bases between them. The CDR3 contains 13 residues. CDR1 is MDHEN, CDR2 SYDVKM, per germline. The CDR3 loop reads CASNPGRVYEQYF. DNA of the CDR3: TGTGCCAGCAACCCTGGCAGGGTCTACGAGCAGTACTTC. The full variable domain, rest sourced from reference TRBV28 and TRBJ2-7, is DVKVTQSSRYLVKRTGEKVFLECVQDMDHENMFWYRQDPGLGLRLIYFSYDVKMKEKGDIPEGYSVSREKKERFSLILESASTNQTSMYLCASNPGRVYEQYFGPGTRLTVT.

The chain combines TRBV5-1 with TRBJ1-4; 7 nucleotides line up with TRBD1. CDR1 SGHRS and CDR2 YFSETQ come from the germline V gene. The CDR3 runs 15 residues. Losses at the gene ends were 4 bases for V and 7 bases for J; bases not matched to a gene: 10. The CDR3 DNA reads TGCGCCAGCAGCCTCCAGACAGGGCCGGCTGAAAAACTGTTTTTT. Encoded protein: CASSLQTGPAEKLFF.

This clone was recorded once. The rearrangement uses TRBV29-1 and TRBJ2-1, with D maybe TRBD2 (5 bases). CDR1 is SQVTM, CDR2 ANQGSEA, per germline. V was clipped by 1 base and J by 3 bases, with 10 bases between them. The CDR3 spans 14 residues. This chain's CDR3 is CSVEGAGFYNEQFF. The DNA for the CDR3 is TGCAGCGTTGAAGGGGCGGGTTTCTACAATGAGCAGTTCTTC.

In its sample, this clone was seen once. The CDR3 coding sequence is TGTGCCAGCAGCCTTCCCTGGAGCTCCTACAATGAGCAGTTCTTC. Translating it yields CASSLPWSSYNEQFF. V and J are TRBV11-2 and TRBJ2-1, with unresolved D. The CDR3 length is 15 residues. V lost 5 bases and J 0 bases, leaving 11 bases between the germline ends. Germline assignment: CDR1 SGHAT and CDR2 FQNNGV.

The rearrangement links TRBV5-1 to TRBJ2-3, with TRBD2 matching over 12 bases. J lost 1 base, V lost 3 bases, and 3 bases had no gene match. The CDR3 sequence is 16 residues long. Germline V gene sequence: CDR1 SGHRS, CDR2 YFSETQ. The CDR3 bases are TGCGCCAGCAGCTGGCGACTAGCGGGAGGCACAGATACGCAGTATTTT. Translating it yields CASSWRLAGGTDTQYF.

The rearrangement links TRBV6-5 to TRBJ2-1; tentative D call: TRBD2 (6 bases). The CDR3 runs 13 residues. Germline V CDR1 and CDR2: MNHEY, SVGAGI. The ends were cut back, 5 bases at V and 4 bases at J, with 9 bases in the middle. This CDR3 is CASSPRGYNEQFF. The CDR3 nucleotides read TGTGCCAGCAGTCCGCGGGGATACAATGAGCAGTTCTTC.

The V call is TRBV24-1, the J call TRBJ2-1, with 9 bases that match TRBD2. V shed 4 bases, J shed 8 bases, and the junction held 8 bases outside the gene matches. The germline gives CDR1 KGHDR, CDR2 SFDVKD. This CDR3 has 15 amino acids. CDR3 loop: CATSDTGTSPYEQFF. In nucleotides, the CDR3 is TGTGCCACCAGTGACACCGGGACTAGCCCCTATGAGCAGTTCTTC.

The chain couples TRBV5-1 to TRBJ2-7; TRBD1 matches 12 bases. CDR3 length: 15 amino acids. Germline CDR1 SGHRS, CDR2 YFSETQ. V shed 5 bases, J shed 3 bases, and the junction held 6 bases outside the gene matches. The CDR3 DNA reads TGCGCCAGCAGTTCCGGGACAGGGGGCTTCTACGAGCAGTACTTC. It specifies CASSSGTGGFYEQYF.

A note on this clone: This same CDR3 is encoded by further DNA sequences in the sample. The chain recombines TRBV5-6 with TRBJ2-5, with 12 nucleotides matching TRBD2. Looked up from germline, CDR1 is SGHDT and CDR2 is YYEEEE. J gave up 2 bases and V 1 base, and 0 bases lay outside the gene matches. This CDR3 has 15 residues. CDR3 sequence: CASSLLAGGQETQYF. CDR3 coding DNA: TGTGCCAGCAGCTTGCTAGCGGGGGGGCAAGAGACCCAGTACTTC.

The chain combines TRBV28 with TRBJ2-7; a weak D match, TRBD2 (5 bases). The CDR3 contains 13 residues. Per germline, CDR1 MDHEN and CDR2 SYDVKM. V was cut by 3 bases and J by 4 bases, with 10 bases left in between. CDR3 in amino acids: CASSFTRGYEQYF. CDR3 coding DNA: TGTGCCAGCAGTTTCACTCGAGGGTACGAGCAGTACTTC.

This rearrangement joins TRBV5-4 to TRBJ1-1; D may be TRBD1 (5 bases). Germline V CDR1 and CDR2: SGHNT, YYREEE (reference sequence). Trimming left V 3 bases short and J 1 base short, with 13 bases between. The CDR3 sequence is 15 residues long. The CDR3 region is CASSSAGRRNTEAFF. As DNA, the CDR3 is TGTGCCAGCAGCTCCGCGGGACGGAGGAACACTGAAGCTTTCTTT.

This clone came up a few times. This sequence joins TRBV4-1 and TRBJ1-1; D is perhaps TRBD1 (6 bases). The CDR3 is made up of 16 amino acids. V was clipped by 4 bases and J by 1 base, with 16 bases between them. Per the germline V gene, CDR1 is MGHRA and CDR2 is YSYEKL. In DNA form, the CDR3 reads TGCGCCAGCAGCCTAAAGGGCGGGGGCGCGAACACTGAAGCTTTCTTT. This translates into CASSLKGGGANTEAFF.

The gene calls are TRBV20-1 and TRBJ2-1; 11 nucleotides agree with TRBD2. CDR3 length equals 11 residues. Looked up from germline, CDR1 is DFQATT and CDR2 is SNEGSKA (reference sequence). The V and J ends lost 4 bases and 14 bases, in that order; junction bases with no gene match: 4. The CDR3 DNA is TGCAGTGCTATAGCGGGGGGGAGGGAGTTCTTC. Protein product: CSAIAGGREFF.

The genes are TRBV2 and TRBJ1-2; D possibly corresponds to TRBD1 (6 bases). Germline values: CDR1 SNHLY, CDR2 FYNNEI. This CDR3 has 16 amino acids. V was trimmed by 2 bases and J by 3 bases, leaving 16 bases between them. The CDR3 region is CASSETRGQTDYGYTF. Here the CDR3 DNA reads TGTGCCAGCAGTGAAACACGGGGACAAACCGACTATGGCTACACCTTC.

The genes are TRBV7-6 and TRBJ2-7; D possibly corresponds to TRBD2 (6 bases). The V gene lost 1 base and the J gene lost 9 bases, with 19 bases spanning the gap. CDR3 length equals 15 residues. Germline-derived CDR1 and CDR2 are SGHVS and FNYEAQ. Written as DNA, the CDR3 is TGTGCCAGCAGCTTAGTCAGGGAGGAAATGAAGGGGCAGTACTTC. Translating gives CASSLVREEMKGQYF.

A few counts support this clone. This chain uses TRBV10-2 with TRBJ2-2; D unclear. Germline values: CDR1 WSHSY, CDR2 SAAADI. The CDR3 totals 13 residues. V was pared by 7 bases and J by 8 bases, with 14 bases between. CDR3 residues: CASKNDEVGELFF. As DNA, the CDR3 is TGCGCCAGCAAAAACGATGAGGTGGGGGAGCTGTTTTTT.

V usage is TRBV5-4 and J usage is TRBJ1-2; possibly TRBD1 for D (5 bases). V was trimmed by 1 base and J by 6 bases, leaving 19 bases between them. The length of the CDR3 is 16 residues. Germline values: CDR1 SGHNT, CDR2 YYREEE (reference sequence). For the CDR3, the DNA is TGTGCCAGCAGCTTGAATGGTGGGGGGAGGCTGAATGGCTACACCTTC. It translates to CASSLNGGGRLNGYTF.

This chain joins TRBV29-1 and TRBJ1-1, with 11 bases identical to TRBD1. The CDR3 extends over 14 amino acids. CDR1 SQVTM and CDR2 ANQGSEA come from the germline V gene. Trimming at V came to 3 bases and at J to 6 bases, leaving 6 bases not matched to a gene. This CDR3 is CSVEVPGQGAEAFF. CDR3 coding DNA: TGCAGCGTTGAGGTTCCGGGACAGGGGGCTGAAGCTTTCTTT.

The genes are TRBV5-1 and TRBJ2-7; 9 bases fit TRBD2. CDR1 SGHRS and CDR2 YFSETQ come from the germline V gene. The CDR3 is made up of 17 amino acids. V trimming: 2 bases; J trimming: 6 bases; junction bases outside the gene matches: 15. The CDR3 DNA is TGCGCCAGCAGCTTCCTGAAAAGACTAGCGGATGGGCGCGAGCAGTACTTC. Protein product: CASSFLKRLADGREQYF.